A single sample gave rise to the 28 T cell receptor beta chains below, sequenced in a study of cytomegalovirus exposure and HLA in healthy donors. PCR used 60 Vbeta primers and 13 Jbeta primers. Sequencing was performed with immunoSEQ multiplex PCR; in TCRdb, only in-frame clones are kept and a portion is missing. This table has fewer than 110,000 clones, 75% appearing once. The sample consisted of PBMCs. These receptors were taken from a man aged 50-60 years in good health and CMV-seronegative.

The chain couples TRBV18 to TRBJ1-2, with D uncertain. Germline CDR1 reads KGHSH; CDR2 reads LQKENI. The CDR3 has 14 amino acids. V was pared by 8 bases and J by 2 bases, with 15 bases between. The CDR3 DNA reads TGTGCCAGCCTGTCGCAACCCAGGAACTATGGCTACACCTTC. This encodes CASLSQPRNYGYTF.

This sequence joins TRBV2 and TRBJ1-3, with D tentatively TRBD1 (6 bases). Germline V gene sequence: CDR1 SNHLY, CDR2 FYNNEI. There are 14 residues in the CDR3. V was shortened by 7 bases and J by 6 bases, with 16 bases between the two germline ends. CDR3 sequence: CASKRQGIKNTIYF. Written as DNA, the CDR3 is TGTGCCAGCAAGCGGCAGGGGATTAAAAACACCATATATTTT. The full variable domain, in which reference TRBV2 and TRBJ1-3 provide the parts outside the CDR3, is EPEVTQTPSHQVTQMGQEVILRCVPISNHLYFYWYRQILGQKVEFLVSFYNNEISEKSEIFDDQFSVERPDGSNFTLKIRSTKLEDSAMYFCASKRQGIKNTIYFGEGSWLTVV.

This rearrangement joins TRBV6-1 to TRBJ2-2, with D unclear. Germline V gives CDR1 MNHNS, CDR2 SASEGT. V lost 8 bases and J 6 bases, leaving 10 bases between the germline ends. This CDR3 has 12 amino acids. The DNA for the CDR3 is TGTGCCAGCGCCCGGAGCGCCGGGGAGCTGTTTTTT. As protein: CASARSAGELFF.

The gene calls are TRBV14 and TRBJ2-1, with D maybe TRBD1 (6 bases). Trimming took off 3 bases at V and 6 bases at J, with 12 bases between the two ends. Germline CDR1 is SGHDN and CDR2 is FVKESK. The length of the CDR3 is 14 residues. CDR3 sequence reads: CASSQALGGNEQFF. The CDR3 DNA follows: TGTGCCAGCAGCCAGGCACTAGGGGGCAATGAGCAGTTCTTC.

The rearrangement joins TRBV29-1 to TRBJ2-1; 8 bases agree with TRBD2. CDR3 size: 13 residues. J lost 8 bases, V lost 5 bases, and 8 bases had no gene match. The germline gives CDR1 SQVTM, CDR2 ANQGSEA. The CDR3 DNA is TGCAGCGTTACCTTCAGCGGGAGCCATGAGCAGTTCTTC. This translates into CSVTFSGSHEQFF.

V and J are TRBV6-5 and TRBJ1-6, with 7 bases fitting TRBD1. J gave up 11 bases and V 2 bases, and 6 bases lay outside the gene matches. This CDR3 is 14 amino acids long. Germline CDR1 is MNHEY and CDR2 is SVGAGI. The CDR3 here is CASSYDRDGTPLHF. DNA for the CDR3: TGTGCCAGCAGTTACGACAGGGACGGGACACCCCTCCACTTT.

The rearrangement uses TRBV30 and TRBJ1-1; tentative D call: TRBD1 (5 bases). Germline CDR1 is GTSNPN and CDR2 is SVGIG (reference sequence). V was shortened by 3 bases and J by 3 bases, with 26 bases between the two germline ends. The CDR3 is made up of 18 amino acids. The DNA for the CDR3 is TGTGCCTGGAGCCTACTCCGGACCACGAGGTTACAGGACACTGAAGCTTTCTTT. It yields the protein CAWSLLRTTRLQDTEAFF. The variable domain in full, with the rest retrieved from reference TRBV30 and TRBJ1-1, is SQTIHQWPATLVQPVGSPLSLECTVEGTSNPNLYWYRQAAGRGLQLLFYSVGIGQISSEVPQNLSASRPQDRQFILSSKKLLLSDSGFYLCAWSLLRTTRLQDTEAFFGQGTRLTVV.

This clone was counted only a few times. J is TRBJ1-3 and V is TRBV19; D gene unclear. Germline loops: CDR1 LNHDA, CDR2 SQIVND (reference sequence). There are 14 residues in the CDR3. Deletions cut 0 bases from V and 6 bases from J, with 9 bases between. CDR3 DNA sequence: TGTGCCAGTAGTATAGATCACGGTGAAAACACCATATATTTT. Residues: CASSIDHGENTIYF. Full variable domain (rest looked up from reference TRBV19 and TRBJ1-3): DGGITQSPKYLFRKEGQNVTLSCEQNLNHDAMYWYRQDPGQGLRLIYYSQIVNDFQKGDIAEGYSVSREKKESFPLTVTSAQKNPTAFYLCASSIDHGENTIYFGEGSWLTVV.

DNA for the CDR3: TGTGCCAGTAGACCCAGGGGGACTGAAGCTTTCTTT. Translation gives CASRPRGTEAFF. The chain is built from TRBV19 and TRBJ1-1, with TRBD1 matching over 7 bases. Germline CDR1 LNHDA, CDR2 SQIVND (reference sequence). J gave up 5 bases and V 6 bases, and 3 bases lay outside the gene matches. The length of the CDR3 is 12 residues.

In its sample, this clone was seen a few times. The V call is TRBV5-6, the J call TRBJ1-1; no clear D. The V end was cut by 0 bases, the J end by 3 bases, with 12 bases between. The CDR3 is 15 amino acids. Germline CDR1 reads SGHDT; CDR2 reads YYEEEE. In DNA form, the CDR3 reads TGTGCCAGCAGCTTGGCCGGCGGGAGTGACACTGAAGCTTTCTTT. Residues: CASSLAGGSDTEAFF.

This clone has only a few counts. The chain couples TRBV29-1 to TRBJ2-1, with D possibly being TRBD2 (5 bases). The germline V gene has CDR1 SQVTM and CDR2 ANQGSEA. With 7 bases removed from V and 7 bases from J, the gap between germline ends came to 14 bases. The CDR3 length is 12 residues. The CDR3, as DNA: TGCAGCGCCGAAGGGAGCCTAAATGAGCAGTTCTTC. Translation: CSAEGSLNEQFF.

This clone was found once. The junction does not match germline at one end; this may be a read error. V gene TRBV10-3 combines with J gene TRBJ2-5; D ambiguous. The V gene's germline CDR1 is ENHRY and CDR2 SYGVKD. The CDR3 loop spans 11 amino acids. DNA for the CDR3: TGTGCCATCGGTCTAGGAGAGGCCCAGTACTTC. It codes for CAIGLGEAQYF.

V gene TRBV6-1 combines with J gene TRBJ2-1, with D possibly TRBD2 on 6 matching bases. V dropped 3 bases and J dropped 7 bases, with 10 bases sitting between them. Germline lookup yields CDR1 MNHNS and CDR2 SASEGT. This CDR3 region has 13 residues. The CDR3 DNA reads as TGTGCCAGCAGTGAGGTAGGGAGGAATGAGCAGTTCTTC. Its translation is CASSEVGRNEQFF.

The chain links TRBV7-8 to TRBJ2-1, with 9 bases lining up with TRBD2. The germline V gene has CDR1 SGHVS and CDR2 FQNEAQ. The CDR3 has 16 residues. The V and J ends lost 3 bases and 4 bases, in that order; junction bases with no gene match: 7. The chain's CDR3 is CASSFGAGGPYNEQFF. CDR3 nucleotides: TGTGCCAGCAGCTTTGGCGCGGGAGGGCCATACAATGAGCAGTTCTTC.

The CDR3 DNA sequence: TGCGCCAGCAGCTTGGTAGCTAGCTGGGGCGAGCAGTACTTC. Protein sequence: CASSLVASWGEQYF. The rearrangement uses TRBV5-1 and TRBJ2-7, with D tentatively TRBD2 (5 bases). This CDR3 contains 14 residues. Trimming took 0 bases from V and 6 from J, leaving 13 bases between them. Germline CDR1 reads SGHRS; CDR2 reads YFSETQ.

As DNA, the CDR3 is TGTGCCACCGGCAGCGGTTCGAACACCGGGGAGCTGTTTTTT. Protein product: CATGSGSNTGELFF. V and J are TRBV9 and TRBJ2-2; D is perhaps TRBD2 (5 bases). V lost 9 bases and J lost 0, with 12 bases in between. The CDR3 spans 14 residues. Germline-derived CDR1 and CDR2 are SGDLS and YYNGEE.

The rearrangement links TRBV14 to TRBJ2-1, with 12 bases matching TRBD2. After removal of 4 bases from V and 8 bases from J, the junction contained 12 bases not matched to a gene. Germline V gene sequence: CDR1 SGHDN, CDR2 FVKESK. The CDR3 contains 17 residues. CDR3 DNA: TGTGCCAGCAGCCCGGAACTAGCGGGAGGCCTATTGGATGAGCAGTTCTTC. Amino acid sequence: CASSPELAGGLLDEQFF.

The V and J genes are TRBV19 and TRBJ1-1; 11 nucleotides align to TRBD1. V shed 3 bases, J shed 5 bases, and the junction held 5 bases outside the gene matches. CDR1 is LNHDA, CDR2 SQIVND, per germline (reference sequence). CDR3 length: 15 amino acids. The DNA of the CDR3 is TGTGCCAGTAGTATCCCCGGGACAGGGGGTACTGAAGCTTTCTTT. Its protein product is CASSIPGTGGTEAFF.

The DNA for the CDR3 is TGCGCCAGCAGCTTGGAGCAGGGGCCCGGGGAGCTGTTTTTT. Translation gives CASSLEQGPGELFF. This rearrangement joins TRBV5-1 to TRBJ2-2; possible D gene TRBD1, 6 bases. The CDR3 has 14 residues. V lost 0 bases and J lost 6, with 9 bases in between. Germline V gene sequence: CDR1 SGHRS, CDR2 YFSETQ.

The chain employs TRBV27 and TRBJ2-5; D is undetermined. The J call is in doubt because the DNA end fits TRBJ2-7 better. This CDR3 comprises 15 residues. Germline V gives CDR1 MNHEY, CDR2 SMNVEV (reference sequence). CDR3 bases: TGTGCCAGCAGGCCTCCTACCCCCCTTATCTACGAGCAGTACTTC. It translates to CASRPPTPLIYEQYF.

The genes are TRBV27 and TRBJ2-7; 11 bases fit TRBD2. Germline assignment: CDR1 MNHEY and CDR2 SMNVEV (reference sequence). The CDR3 totals 14 residues. The junction had 8 bases not matched to a gene; V was cut back by 6 bases and J by 7 bases. The CDR3 region has the DNA TGTGCCAGCAGGAAACTAGCGGGAGTAAGAGAGCAGTACTTC. Its protein product is CASRKLAGVREQYF.

This clone was seen more than once but under ten times. The chain links TRBV5-6 to TRBJ1-5; D is ambiguous. Trimming left V 0 bases short and J 2 bases short, with 9 bases between. Germline V lookup: CDR1 SGHDT, CDR2 YYEEEE. The CDR3 covers 15 residues. CDR3 bases: TGTGCCAGCAGCTTGGGATTCACGGGCAATCAGCCCCAGCATTTT. Translation: CASSLGFTGNQPQHF.

J is TRBJ2-5 and V is TRBV9; TRBD1 agrees at 10 bases. The germline V gene encodes CDR1 SGDLS and CDR2 YYNGEE. The CDR3 totals 16 residues. Losses at the gene ends were 4 bases for V and 5 bases for J; bases not matched to a gene: 11. The CDR3 region is CASSSKRTGGFETQYF. The CDR3 nucleotides are TGTGCCAGCAGCTCAAAACGGACAGGGGGGTTTGAGACCCAGTACTTC.

This clone was observed a single time. This chain connects TRBV19 to TRBJ2-1; 7 bases match TRBD1. V gave up 10 bases and J gave up 7 bases; unmatched junction bases: 13. The CDR3 loop spans 14 amino acids. Germline V gene lookup returns CDR1 LNHDA and CDR2 SQIVND (reference sequence). Written as DNA, the CDR3 is TGTGCCACACAGGGGCTACTCCAGAGTAATGAGCAGTTCTTC. Protein sequence: CATQGLLQSNEQFF.

This chain joins TRBV5-4 and TRBJ2-7; weak D call: TRBD2 (5 bases). V was clipped by 5 bases and J by 3 bases, with 12 bases between them. The CDR3 sequence is 13 residues long. Germline V gene lookup returns CDR1 SGHNT and CDR2 YYREEE (reference sequence). Written as DNA, the CDR3 is TGTGCCAGCAGGCGTGGACTGAACTACGAGCAGTACTTC. This translates into CASRRGLNYEQYF.

This clone was detected once. The chain joins TRBV5-1 to TRBJ2-1; a possible D gene is TRBD1 (6 bases). CDR3 length equals 14 residues. Trimming shortened V by 4 bases and J by 4 bases, and 12 bases separated the two germline ends. In germline, CDR1 is SGHRS, CDR2 YFSETQ. In DNA form, the CDR3 reads TGCGCCAGCAGCGACGTTAGGGGGTACAATGAGCAGTTCTTC. Residues: CASSDVRGYNEQFF.

This clone was detected only a few times. The rearrangement joins TRBV4-1 to TRBJ2-4; D gene uncertain. The CDR3 has 16 amino acids. V lost 1 base and J lost 5, with 15 bases in between. Germline V CDR1 and CDR2: MGHRA, YSYEKL. The CDR3 DNA reads as TGCGCCAGCAGCCAAGGCGGCCGTTCTATGGAAAACATTCAGTACTTC. As protein: CASSQGGRSMENIQYF.

This clone was seen just once. V usage is TRBV5-6 and J usage is TRBJ2-6; D call uncertain. V lost 5 bases and J lost 4, with 4 bases in between. Per the germline V gene, CDR1 is SGHDT and CDR2 is YYEEEE. The CDR3 totals 12 residues. The CDR3 bases are TGTGCCAGCAGTCTGGGGGCCAACGTCCTGACTTTC. Translated, it gives CASSLGANVLTF. Full variable domain (remainder filled in from reference TRBV5-6 and TRBJ2-6): DAGVTQSPTHLIKTRGQQVTLRCSPKSGHDTVSWYQQALGQGPQFIFQYYEEEERQRGNFPDRFSGHQFPNYSSELNVNALLLGDSALYLCASSLGANVLTFGAGSRLTVL.